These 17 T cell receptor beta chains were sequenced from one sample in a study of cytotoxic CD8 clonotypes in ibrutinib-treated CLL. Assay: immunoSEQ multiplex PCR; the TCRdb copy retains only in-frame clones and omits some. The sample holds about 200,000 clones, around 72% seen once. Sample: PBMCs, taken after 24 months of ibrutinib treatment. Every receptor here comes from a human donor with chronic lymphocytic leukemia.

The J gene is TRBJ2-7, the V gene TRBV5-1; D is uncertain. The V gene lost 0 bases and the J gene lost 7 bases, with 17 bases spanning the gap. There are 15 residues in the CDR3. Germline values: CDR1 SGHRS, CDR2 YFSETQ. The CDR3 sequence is CASSLVPGRSGEQYF. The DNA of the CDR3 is TGCGCCAGCAGCTTGGTGCCCGGACGGTCGGGTGAGCAGTACTTC.

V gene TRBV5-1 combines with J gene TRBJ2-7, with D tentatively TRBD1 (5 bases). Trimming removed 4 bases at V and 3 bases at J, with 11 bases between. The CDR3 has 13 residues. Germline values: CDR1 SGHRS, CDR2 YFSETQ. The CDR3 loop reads CASSTGDFYEQYF. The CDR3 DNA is TGCGCCAGCAGCACAGGCGACTTCTACGAGCAGTACTTC.

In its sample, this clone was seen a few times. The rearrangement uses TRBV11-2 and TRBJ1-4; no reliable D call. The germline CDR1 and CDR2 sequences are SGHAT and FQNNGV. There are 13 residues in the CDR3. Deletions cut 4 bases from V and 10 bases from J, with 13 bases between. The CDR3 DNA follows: TGTGCCAGCAGCTCGACCATGACCGGAAAACTGTTTTTT. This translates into CASSSTMTGKLFF. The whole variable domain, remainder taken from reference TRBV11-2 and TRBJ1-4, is EAGVAQSPRYKIIEKRQSVAFWCNPISGHATLYWYQQILGQGPKLLIQFQNNGVVDDSQLPKDRFSAERLKGVDSTLKIQPAKLEDSAVYLCASSSTMTGKLFFGSGTQLSVL.

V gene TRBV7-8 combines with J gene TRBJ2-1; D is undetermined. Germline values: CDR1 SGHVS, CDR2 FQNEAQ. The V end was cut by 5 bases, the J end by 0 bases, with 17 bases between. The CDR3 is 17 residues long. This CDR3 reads CASSPRGSTSSYNEQFF. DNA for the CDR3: TGTGCCAGCAGCCCGCGAGGAAGCACGAGCTCCTACAATGAGCAGTTCTTC.

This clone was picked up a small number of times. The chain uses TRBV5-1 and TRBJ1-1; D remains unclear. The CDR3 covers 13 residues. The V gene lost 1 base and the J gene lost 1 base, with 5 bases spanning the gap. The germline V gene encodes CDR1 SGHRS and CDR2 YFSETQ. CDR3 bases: TGCGCCAGCAGCTTGCCCGAGAACACTGAAGCTTTCTTT. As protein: CASSLPENTEAFF.

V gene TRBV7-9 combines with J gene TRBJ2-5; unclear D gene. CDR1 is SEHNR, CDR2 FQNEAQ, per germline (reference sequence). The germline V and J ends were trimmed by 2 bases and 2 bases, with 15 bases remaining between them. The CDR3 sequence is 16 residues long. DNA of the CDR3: TGTGCCAGCAGCTTACTAGTTTCATGGCAGCAAGAGACCCAGTACTTC. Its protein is CASSLLVSWQQETQYF.

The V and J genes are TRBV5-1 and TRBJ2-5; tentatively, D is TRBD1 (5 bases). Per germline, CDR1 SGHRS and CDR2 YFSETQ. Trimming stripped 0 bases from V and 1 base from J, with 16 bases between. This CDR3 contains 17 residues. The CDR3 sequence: CASSLARTMGSQETQYF. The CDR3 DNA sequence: TGCGCCAGCAGCTTGGCCCGGACAATGGGTTCCCAAGAGACCCAGTACTTC.

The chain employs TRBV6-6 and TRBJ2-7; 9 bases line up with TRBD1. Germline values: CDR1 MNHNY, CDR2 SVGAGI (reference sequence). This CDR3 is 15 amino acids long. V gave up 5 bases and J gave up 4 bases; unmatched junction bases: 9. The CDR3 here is CASSRTPGQGYEQYF. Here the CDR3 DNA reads TGTGCCAGCAGTCGAACTCCGGGACAGGGTTACGAGCAGTACTTC.

The CDR3 nucleotides read TGTGCCAGCAGCCCGCAAGCAGGGGCGAACACCGGGGAGCTGTTTTTT. Translation: CASSPQAGANTGELFF. This chain joins TRBV7-6 and TRBJ2-2; TRBD1 might be the D (6 bases). The ends were cut back, 5 bases at V and 0 bases at J, with 13 bases in the middle. Germline assignment: CDR1 SGHVS and CDR2 FNYEAQ. The CDR3 contains 16 residues.

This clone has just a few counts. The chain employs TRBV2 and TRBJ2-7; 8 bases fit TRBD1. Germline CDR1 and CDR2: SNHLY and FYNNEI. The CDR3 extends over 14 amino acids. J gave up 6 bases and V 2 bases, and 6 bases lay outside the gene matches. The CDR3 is CASSERTGLSEQYF. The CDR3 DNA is TGTGCCAGCAGTGAAAGGACAGGGCTAAGCGAGCAGTACTTC.

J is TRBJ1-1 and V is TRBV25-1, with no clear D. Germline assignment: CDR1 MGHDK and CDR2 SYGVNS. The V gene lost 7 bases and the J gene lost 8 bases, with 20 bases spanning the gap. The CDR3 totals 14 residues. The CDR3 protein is CASIPDRPAGEAFF. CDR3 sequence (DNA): TGTGCCAGCATCCCAGATAGGCCCGCCGGGGAAGCTTTCTTT.

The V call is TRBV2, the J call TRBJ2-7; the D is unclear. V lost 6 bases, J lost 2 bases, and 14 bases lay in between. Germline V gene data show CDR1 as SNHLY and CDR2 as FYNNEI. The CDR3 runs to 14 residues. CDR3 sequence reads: CASSERTPPYEQYF. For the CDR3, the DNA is TGTGCCAGCAGCGAGAGGACCCCACCCTACGAGCAGTACTTC.

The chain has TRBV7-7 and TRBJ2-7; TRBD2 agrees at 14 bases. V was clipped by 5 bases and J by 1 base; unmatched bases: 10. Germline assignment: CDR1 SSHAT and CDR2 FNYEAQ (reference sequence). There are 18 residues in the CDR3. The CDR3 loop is CASSPGGTSGSASYEQYF. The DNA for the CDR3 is TGTGCCAGCAGCCCCGGCGGGACTAGCGGGAGTGCTTCCTACGAGCAGTACTTC. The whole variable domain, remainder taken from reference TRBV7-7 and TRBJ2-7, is GAGVSQSPRYKVTKRGQDVTLRCDPISSHATLYWYQQALGQGPEFLTYFNYEAQPDKSGLPSDRFSAERPEGSISTLTIQRTEQRDSAMYRCASSPGGTSGSASYEQYFGPGTRLTVT.

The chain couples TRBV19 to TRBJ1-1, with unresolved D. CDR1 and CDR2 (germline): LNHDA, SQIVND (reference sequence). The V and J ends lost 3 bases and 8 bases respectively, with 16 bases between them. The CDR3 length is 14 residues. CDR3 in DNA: TGTGCCAGTAGTATTTTCGGCCCCTCGAAGGAAGCTTTCTTT. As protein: CASSIFGPSKEAFF.

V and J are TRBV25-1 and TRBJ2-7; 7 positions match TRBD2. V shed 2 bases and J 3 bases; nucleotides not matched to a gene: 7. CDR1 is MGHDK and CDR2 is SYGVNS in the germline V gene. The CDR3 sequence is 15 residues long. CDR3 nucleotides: TGTGCCAGCAGTGAAAGCGGGGTAGCTCACTACGAGCAGTACTTC. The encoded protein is CASSESGVAHYEQYF.

The CDR3 protein is CASSVGVLGYNEQFF. As DNA, the CDR3 is TGTGCCAGCAGCGTGGGGGTCTTAGGCTACAATGAGCAGTTCTTC. This chain uses TRBV9 with TRBJ2-1; D tentatively reads TRBD1 or TRBD2 (5 bases each). Germline CDR1 and CDR2: SGDLS and YYNGEE. CDR3 length: 15 amino acids. Trimming left V 2 bases short and J 3 bases short, with 12 bases between.

This CDR3 reads CASTYPGTDTQYF. CDR3 DNA sequence: TGTGCCAGCACCTACCCCGGGACAGATACGCAGTATTTT. The chain recombines TRBV6-5 with TRBJ2-3; no firm D call. The CDR3 consists of 13 residues. Trimming cost V 7 bases and J 3 bases, with 11 bases left between them. Germline CDR1 is MNHEY and CDR2 is SVGAGI.